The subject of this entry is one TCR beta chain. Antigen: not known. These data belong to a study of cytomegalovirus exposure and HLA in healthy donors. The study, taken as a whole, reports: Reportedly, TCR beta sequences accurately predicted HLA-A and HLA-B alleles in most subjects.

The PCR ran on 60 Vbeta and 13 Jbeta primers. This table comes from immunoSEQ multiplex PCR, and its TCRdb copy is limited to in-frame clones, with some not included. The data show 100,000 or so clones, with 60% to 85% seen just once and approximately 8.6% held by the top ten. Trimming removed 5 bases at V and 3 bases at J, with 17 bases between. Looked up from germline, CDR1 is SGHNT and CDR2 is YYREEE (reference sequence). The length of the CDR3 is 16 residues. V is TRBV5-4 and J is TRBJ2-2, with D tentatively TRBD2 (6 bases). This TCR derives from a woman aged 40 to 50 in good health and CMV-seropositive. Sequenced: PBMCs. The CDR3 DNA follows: TGTGCCAGCAGTACGGGTGGGAGGTCGTACACCGGGGAGCTGTTTTTT. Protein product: CASSTGGRSYTGELFF.